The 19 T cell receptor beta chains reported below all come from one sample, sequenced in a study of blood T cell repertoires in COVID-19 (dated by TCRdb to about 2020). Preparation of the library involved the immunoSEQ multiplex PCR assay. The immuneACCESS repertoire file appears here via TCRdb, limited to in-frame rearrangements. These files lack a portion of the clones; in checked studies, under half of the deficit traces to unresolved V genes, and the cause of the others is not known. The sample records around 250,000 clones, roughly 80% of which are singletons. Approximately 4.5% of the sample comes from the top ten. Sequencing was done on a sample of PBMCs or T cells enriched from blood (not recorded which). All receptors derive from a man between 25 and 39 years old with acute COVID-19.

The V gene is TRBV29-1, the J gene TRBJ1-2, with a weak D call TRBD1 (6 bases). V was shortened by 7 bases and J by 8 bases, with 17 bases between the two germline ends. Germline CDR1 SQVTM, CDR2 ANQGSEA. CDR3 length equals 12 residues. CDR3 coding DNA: TGCAGCGCCCCCGTGGGGGCTCGAGGCTACACCTTC. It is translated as CSAPVGARGYTF. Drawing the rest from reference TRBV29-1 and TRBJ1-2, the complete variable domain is SAVISQKPSRDICQRGTSLTIQCQVDSQVTMMFWYRQQPGQSLTLIATANQGSEATYESGFVIDKFPISRPNLTFSTLTVSNMSPEDSSIYLCSAPVGARGYTFGSGTRLTVV.

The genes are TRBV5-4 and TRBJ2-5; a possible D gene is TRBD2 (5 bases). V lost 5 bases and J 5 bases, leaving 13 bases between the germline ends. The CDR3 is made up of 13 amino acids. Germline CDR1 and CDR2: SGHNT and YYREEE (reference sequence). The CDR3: CASREAVGETQYF. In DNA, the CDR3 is TGTGCCAGCAGAGAAGCGGTTGGGGAGACCCAGTACTTC. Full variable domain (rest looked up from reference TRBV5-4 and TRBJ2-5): ETGVTQSPTHLIKTRGQQVTLRCSSQSGHNTVSWYQQALGQGPQFIFQYYREEENGRGNFPPRFSGLQFPNYSSELNVNALELDDSALYLCASREAVGETQYFGPGTRLLVL.

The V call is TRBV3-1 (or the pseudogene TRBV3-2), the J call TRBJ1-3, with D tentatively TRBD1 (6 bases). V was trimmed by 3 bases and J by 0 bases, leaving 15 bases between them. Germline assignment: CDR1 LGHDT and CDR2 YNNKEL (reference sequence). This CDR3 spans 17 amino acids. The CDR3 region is CASSQGAGSASGNTIYF. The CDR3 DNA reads TGTGCCAGCAGCCAGGGGGCAGGGAGTGCCTCTGGAAACACCATATATTTT.

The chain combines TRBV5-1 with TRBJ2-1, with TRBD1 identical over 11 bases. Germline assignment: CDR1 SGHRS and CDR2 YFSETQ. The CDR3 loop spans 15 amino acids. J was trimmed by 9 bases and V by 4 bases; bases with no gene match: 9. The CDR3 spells CASSTRDRGFVEQFF. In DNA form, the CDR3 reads TGCGCCAGCAGCACCCGGGACAGGGGGTTCGTTGAGCAGTTCTTC.

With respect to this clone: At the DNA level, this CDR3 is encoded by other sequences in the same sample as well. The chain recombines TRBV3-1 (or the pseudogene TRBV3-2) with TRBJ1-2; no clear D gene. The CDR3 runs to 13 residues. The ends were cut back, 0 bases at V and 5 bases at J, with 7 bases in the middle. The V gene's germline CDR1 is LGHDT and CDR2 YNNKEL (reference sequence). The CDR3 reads CASSQEGGYGYTF. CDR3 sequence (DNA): TGTGCCAGCAGCCAAGAAGGCGGGTATGGCTACACCTTC.

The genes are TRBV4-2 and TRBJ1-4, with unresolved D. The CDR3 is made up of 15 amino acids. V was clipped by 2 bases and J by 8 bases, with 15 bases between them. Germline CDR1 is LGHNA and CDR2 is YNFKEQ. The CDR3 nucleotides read TGTGCCAGCAGCCAATGGACCGGGCGGGAAGAAAAACTGTTTTTT. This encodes CASSQWTGREEKLFF.

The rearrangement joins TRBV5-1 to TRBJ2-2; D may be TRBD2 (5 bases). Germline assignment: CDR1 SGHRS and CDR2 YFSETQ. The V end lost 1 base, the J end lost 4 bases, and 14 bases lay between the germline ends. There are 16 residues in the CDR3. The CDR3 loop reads CASSLRLPGGTGELFF. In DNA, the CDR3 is TGCGCCAGCAGCTTGAGGCTCCCAGGAGGCACCGGGGAGCTGTTTTTT.

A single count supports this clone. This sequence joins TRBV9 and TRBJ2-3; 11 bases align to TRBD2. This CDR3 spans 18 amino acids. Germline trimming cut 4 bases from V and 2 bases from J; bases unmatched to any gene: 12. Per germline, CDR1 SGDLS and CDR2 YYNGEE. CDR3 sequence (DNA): TGTGCCAGCAGCTTCTTTACTCCGGGACTAGCGGACACAGATACGCAGTATTTT. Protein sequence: CASSFFTPGLADTDTQYF.

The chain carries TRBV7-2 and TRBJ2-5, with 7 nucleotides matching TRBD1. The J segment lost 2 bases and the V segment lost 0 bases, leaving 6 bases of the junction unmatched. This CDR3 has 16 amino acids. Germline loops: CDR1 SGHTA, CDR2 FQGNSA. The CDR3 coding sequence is TGTGCCAGCAGCTTAGCGAAAGGGGGCCGGCAAGAGACCCAGTACTTC. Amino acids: CASSLAKGGRQETQYF. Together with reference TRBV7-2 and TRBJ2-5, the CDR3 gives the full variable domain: GAGVSQSPSNKVTEKGKDVELRCDPISGHTALYWYRQSLGQGLEFLIYFQGNSAPDKSGLPSDRFSAERTGGSVSTLTIQRTQQEDSAVYLCASSLAKGGRQETQYFGPGTRLLVL.

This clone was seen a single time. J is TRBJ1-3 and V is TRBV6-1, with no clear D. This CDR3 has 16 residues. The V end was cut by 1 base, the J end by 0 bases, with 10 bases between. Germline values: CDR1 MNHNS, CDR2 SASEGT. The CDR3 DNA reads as TGTGCCAGCAGTGAAGAAGGTGGGAGCTCTGGAAACACCATATATTTT. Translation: CASSEEGGSSGNTIYF.

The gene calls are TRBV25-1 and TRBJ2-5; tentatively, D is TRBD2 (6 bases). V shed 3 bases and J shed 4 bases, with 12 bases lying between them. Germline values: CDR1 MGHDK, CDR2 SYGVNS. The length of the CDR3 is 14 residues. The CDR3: CASSDFRTIETQYF. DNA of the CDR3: TGTGCCAGCAGTGATTTTAGGACTATAGAGACCCAGTACTTC.

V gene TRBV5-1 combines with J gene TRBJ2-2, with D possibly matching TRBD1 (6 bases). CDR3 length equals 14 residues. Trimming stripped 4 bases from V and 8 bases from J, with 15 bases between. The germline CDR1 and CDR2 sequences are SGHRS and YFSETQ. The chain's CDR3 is CASSQLDRRGELFF. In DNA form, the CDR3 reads TGCGCCAGCAGCCAACTTGACAGGCGTGGGGAGCTGTTTTTT.

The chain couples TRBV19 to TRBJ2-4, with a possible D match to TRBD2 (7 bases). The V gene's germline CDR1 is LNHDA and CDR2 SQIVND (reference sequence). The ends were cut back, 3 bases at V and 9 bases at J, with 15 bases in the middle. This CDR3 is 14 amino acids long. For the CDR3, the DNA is TGTGCCAGTAGTATTTCGGGGGGCGGCGGCATTCAGTACTTC. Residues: CASSISGGGGIQYF.

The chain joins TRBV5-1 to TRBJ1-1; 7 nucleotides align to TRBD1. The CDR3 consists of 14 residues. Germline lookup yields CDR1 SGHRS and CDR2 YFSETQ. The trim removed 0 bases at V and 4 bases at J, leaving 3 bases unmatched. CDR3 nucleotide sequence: TGCGCCAGCAGCTTGGAGGGGGCTGTCACTGAAGCTTTCTTT. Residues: CASSLEGAVTEAFF. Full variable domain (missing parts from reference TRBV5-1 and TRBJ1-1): KAGVTQTPRYLIKTRGQQVTLSCSPISGHRSVSWYQQTPGQGLQFLFEYFSETQRNKGNFPGRFSGRQFSNSRSEMNVSTLELGDSALYLCASSLEGAVTEAFFGQGTRLTVV.

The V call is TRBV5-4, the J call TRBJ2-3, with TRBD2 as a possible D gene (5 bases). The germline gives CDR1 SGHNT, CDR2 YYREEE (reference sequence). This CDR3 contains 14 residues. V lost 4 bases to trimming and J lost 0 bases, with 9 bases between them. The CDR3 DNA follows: TGTGCCAGCAGCCTAGGACTTAGCACAGATACGCAGTATTTT. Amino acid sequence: CASSLGLSTDTQYF.

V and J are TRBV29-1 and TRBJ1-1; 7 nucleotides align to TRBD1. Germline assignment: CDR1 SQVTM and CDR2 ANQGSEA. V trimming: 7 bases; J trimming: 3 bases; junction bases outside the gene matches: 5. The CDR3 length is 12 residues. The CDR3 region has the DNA TGCAGCGCGACAGGGTGGTACACTGAAGCTTTCTTT. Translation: CSATGWYTEAFF.

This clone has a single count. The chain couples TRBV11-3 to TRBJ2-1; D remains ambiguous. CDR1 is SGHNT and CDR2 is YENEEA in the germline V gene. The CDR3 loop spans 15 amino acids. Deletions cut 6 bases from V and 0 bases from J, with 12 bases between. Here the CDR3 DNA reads TGTGCCAGCAGTCTGTTAGCAGTCTCCTACAATGAGCAGTTCTTC. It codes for CASSLLAVSYNEQFF.

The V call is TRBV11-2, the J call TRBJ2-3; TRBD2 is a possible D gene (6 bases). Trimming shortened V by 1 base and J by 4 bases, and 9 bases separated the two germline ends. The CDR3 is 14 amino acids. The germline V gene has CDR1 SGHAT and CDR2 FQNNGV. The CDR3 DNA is TGTGCCAGCAGCTTAGGAGAGCGGGCAGATACGCAGTATTTT. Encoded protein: CASSLGERADTQYF.

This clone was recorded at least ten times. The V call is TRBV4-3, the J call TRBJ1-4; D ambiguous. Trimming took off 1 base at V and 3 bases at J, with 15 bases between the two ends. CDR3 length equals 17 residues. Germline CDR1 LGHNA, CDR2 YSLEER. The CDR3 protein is CASSQGSGNLANEKLFF. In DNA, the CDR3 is TGCGCCAGCAGCCAAGGGTCGGGGAATCTGGCTAATGAAAAACTGTTTTTT.